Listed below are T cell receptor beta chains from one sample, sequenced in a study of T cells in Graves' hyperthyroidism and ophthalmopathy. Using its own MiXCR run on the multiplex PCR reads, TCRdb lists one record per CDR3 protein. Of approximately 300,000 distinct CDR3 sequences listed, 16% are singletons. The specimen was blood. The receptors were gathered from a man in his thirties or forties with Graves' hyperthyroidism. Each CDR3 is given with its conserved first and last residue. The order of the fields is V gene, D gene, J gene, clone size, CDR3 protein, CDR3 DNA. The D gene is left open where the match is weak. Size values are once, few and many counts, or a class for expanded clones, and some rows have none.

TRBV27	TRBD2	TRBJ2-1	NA	CASSRAGGAYNEQFF	TGTGCCAGCAGTAGAGCGGGAGGGGCCTACAATGAGCAGTTCTTC
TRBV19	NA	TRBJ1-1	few	CASSIGMNTEAFF	TGTGCCAGTAGTATAGGAATGAACACTGAAGCTTTCTTT
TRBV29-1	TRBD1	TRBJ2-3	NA	CPGEKGDRGQTDTQYF	TGCCCTGGTGAAAAGGGGGACAGGGGTCAGACAGATACGCAGTATTTT
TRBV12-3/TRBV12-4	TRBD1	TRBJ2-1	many	CASSPPPGGQLIEQFF	TGTGCCAGCAGTCCCCCCCCAGGGGGCCAGCTAATTGAGCAGTTCTTC
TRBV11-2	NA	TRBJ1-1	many	CASQQQVWTEAFF	TGTGCCAGCCAGCAACAGGTCTGGACTGAAGCTTTCTTT
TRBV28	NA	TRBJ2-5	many	CASSPELETQYF	TGTGCCAGCAGTCCAGAACTAGAGACCCAGTACTTC
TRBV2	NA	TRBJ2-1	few	CASSASRGGSYNEQFF	TGTGCCAGCAGTGCTAGTCGCGGCGGCTCCTACAATGAGCAGTTCTTC
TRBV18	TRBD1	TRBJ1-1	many	CASSTRQGPNTEAFF	TGTGCCAGCTCAACGAGACAGGGGCCGAACACTGAAGCTTTCTTT
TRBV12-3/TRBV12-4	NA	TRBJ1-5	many	CASTLGGMGQPQHF	TGTGCCAGCACCCTGGGGGGTATGGGTCAGCCCCAGCATTTT
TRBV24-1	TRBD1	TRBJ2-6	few	CATSDPTGTGGAGANVLTF	TGTGCCACCAGTGACCCCACCGGGACAGGGGGCGCTGGGGCCAACGTCCTGACTTTC
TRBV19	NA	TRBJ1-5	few	CASSSAPGTTSNQPQHF	TGTGCCAGTAGTTCCGCCCCGGGGACAACCAGCAATCAGCCCCAGCATTTT
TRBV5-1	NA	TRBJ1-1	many	CASSNGQKPTEAFF	TGCGCCAGCAGCAACGGACAAAAACCAACTGAAGCTTTCTTT
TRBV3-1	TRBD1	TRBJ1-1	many	CASSQPGTGLSRAFF	TGTGCCAGCAGCCAACCCGGGACAGGTCTCTCGCGGGCTTTCTTT
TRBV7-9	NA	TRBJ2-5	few	CASSQEATAGETQYF	TGTGCCAGCAGCCAAGAGGCGACCGCCGGAGAGACCCAGTACTTC
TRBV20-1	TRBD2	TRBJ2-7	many	CSARRAGLNVEQYF	TGCAGTGCTAGGAGGGCGGGACTAAATGTCGAGCAGTACTTC
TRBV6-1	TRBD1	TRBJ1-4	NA	CASRAVEGQDNEKLFF	TGTGCCAGCAGGGCGGTTGAAGGACAGGATAATGAAAAACTGTTTTTT
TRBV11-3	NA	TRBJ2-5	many	CASSDGRVETQYF	TGTGCCAGCAGCGACGGACGAGTGGAGACCCAGTACTTC
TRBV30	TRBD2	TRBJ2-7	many	CAWRGGTLHEQYF	TGTGCCTGGAGGGGGGGGACGTTGCACGAGCAGTACTTC
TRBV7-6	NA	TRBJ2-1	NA	CASSLGPNYNEQFF	TGTGCCAGCAGCTTAGGGCCTAACTACAATGAGCAGTTCTTC
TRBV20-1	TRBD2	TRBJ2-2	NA	CSARAPSGSVANTGELFF	TGCAGTGCTAGAGCGCCTAGCGGGAGCGTGGCGAACACCGGGGAGCTGTTTTTT
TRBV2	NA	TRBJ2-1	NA	CASKAVAEQFF	TGTGCCAGCAAAGCTGTCGCTGAGCAGTTCTTC
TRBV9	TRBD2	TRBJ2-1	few	CASSPGTSGEQFF	TGTGCCAGCAGCCCAGGGACTAGCGGTGAGCAGTTCTTC
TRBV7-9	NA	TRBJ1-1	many	CASSRTAVNAFF	TGTGCCAGCAGCAGGACGGCTGTAAATGCTTTCTTT
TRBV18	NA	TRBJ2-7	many	CASSPDRGFEQYF	TGTGCCAGCTCACCTGACAGAGGCTTCGAGCAGTACTTC
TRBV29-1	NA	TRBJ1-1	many	CSVEEQQNTEAFF	TGCAGCGTTGAAGAACAGCAGAACACTGAAGCTTTCTTT
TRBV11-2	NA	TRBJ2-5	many	CASSLIQETQYF	TGTGCCAGCAGCCTAATCCAAGAGACCCAGTACTTC
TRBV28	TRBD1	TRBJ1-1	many	CASSLGQSAEAFF	TGTGCCAGCAGTCTGGGACAGAGCGCTGAAGCTTTCTTT
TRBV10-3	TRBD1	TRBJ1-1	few	CAISESRVPGGRWNTEAFF	TGTGCCATCAGTGAGTCGAGGGTTCCAGGGGGCAGATGGAACACTGAAGCTTTCTTT
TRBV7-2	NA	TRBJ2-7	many	CASSHQDGYYEQYF	TGTGCCAGCAGCCACCAGGACGGATACTACGAGCAGTACTTC
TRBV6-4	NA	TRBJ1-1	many	CASNSGTRTFF	TGTGCCAGCAACTCCGGGACCCGAACTTTCTTT
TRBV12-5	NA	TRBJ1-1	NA	CASGLDGNTEAFF	TGTGCTAGTGGTTTGGACGGGAACACTGAAGCTTTCTTT
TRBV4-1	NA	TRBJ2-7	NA	CASSQDRIPRGYEQYF	TGCGCCAGCAGCCAAGATAGGATACCGAGGGGCTACGAGCAGTACTTC
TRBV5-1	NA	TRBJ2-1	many	CASSLADGGEQFF	TGCGCCAGCAGCTTGGCCGACGGCGGCGAGCAGTTCTTC
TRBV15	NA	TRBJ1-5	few	CATSREMYSNQPQHF	TGTGCCACCAGCAGAGAGATGTATAGCAATCAGCCCCAGCATTTT
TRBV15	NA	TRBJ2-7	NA	CATSRNWVKGAFYEQYF	TGTGCCACCAGCAGAAACTGGGTGAAGGGCGCTTTCTACGAGCAGTACTTC
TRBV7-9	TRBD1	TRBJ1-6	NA	CASSLQGQGNSPLHF	TGTGCCAGCAGCTTGCAGGGACAGGGTAATTCACCCCTCCACTTT
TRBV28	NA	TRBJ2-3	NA	CASTPARVPDTQYF	TGTGCCAGCACCCCCGCCAGAGTTCCAGATACGCAGTATTTT
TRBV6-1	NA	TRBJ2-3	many	CASSDQNRVIDTQYF	TGTGCCAGCAGTGATCAAAACAGGGTGATAGATACGCAGTATTTT
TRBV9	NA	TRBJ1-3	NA	CASSPQTAGNTIYF	TGTGCCAGCAGCCCACAGACAGCCGGAAACACCATATATTTT
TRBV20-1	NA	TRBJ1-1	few	CSPTGIGTEAFF	TGCAGCCCGACCGGGATCGGCACTGAAGCTTTCTTT
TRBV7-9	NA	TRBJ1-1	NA	CASRDRGLSEAFF	TGTGCCAGCAGGGATAGAGGCTTAAGTGAAGCTTTCTTT